This T cell receptor (beta chain) was identified during a study of blood T cell repertoires in COVID-19 (dated by TCRdb to 2020 to 2022). Looking at the study overall: Samples covering the acute and convalescent phases of COVID-19 were provided by collaborators in the United States, Italy and Spain. Subjects who had been exposed to COVID-19, were actively infected with it, or had recovered from it provided the deeply sampled blood TCRbeta repertoires that made up the dataset. The prospective study material was composed of cDNA or gDNA derived from T cells, B-cell-depleted T cells, or PBMCs. The repertoires were released in a freely available public database meant as a resource for research on the immune response to SARS-CoV-2. Samples were obtained from the ongoing ImmuneRACE study (first 160 participants) and from 1,254 subjects provided by 6 global collaborators. Where available, HLA class I and class II types were obtained from metadata supplied by the sample provider rather than from assay-based typing. A de-identified subject ID, COVID-19 status, age in years and sex were almost always included in the sample metadata.

TCRbeta CDR3 regions were amplified from genomic DNA by means of the immunoSEQ Assay, a bias-controlled multiplex PCR. As for the authors' bioinformatics: The number of nucleated cells in each sample was estimated from the amplification of reference gene primers within the assay. To quantify the absolute abundance of each unique TCRbeta CDR3 rearrangement, sequence reads were collapsed and filtered. Productive Simpson clonality was computed per sample as the square root of Simpson's diversity index over productive rearrangements. This immuneACCESS table, as held by TCRdb, lists in-frame sequences with V and J called but not all clones. Of the missing ones, under half trace to an unresolved V gene in checked studies; the others have no known cause. The DNA was the basis for D and trimming; V, J and clone size are from that table. The sample contains around 230,000 clones, roughly 80% of them found a single time. The ten biggest clones cover 6% to 9.5% of the sample.

Notes on this clone: The antigen it binds to is not known. No much larger clone is present one base from it, and per-base qualities are unavailable.

The paper's findings and limits, for the study overall: The amount of clinical and demographic metadata varied by source and participant and was provided uncurated.

Collaborating institutions collected whole blood in K2EDTA tubes following their own protocols. For TCRbeta analysis, collaborators shipped samples in one of three forms: frozen whole blood, isolated PBMCs, or DNA extracted from either of those sample types. The CDR3 goes from the cysteine to the phenylalanine over 16 residues. Only CDR3 DNA remains: 48 bases, in frame from the first base. From a lookup of the germline V gene, CDR1 and CDR2 are SGHVS and FQNEAQ. A distance of 15 bases separates the germline ends of V and J, which lose 2 bases and 5 bases respectively. Material for sequencing was peripheral blood. The rearrangement joined TRBV7-8 to TRBJ1-4, with the identity of the D gene unclear. The sequence was obtained from a woman of 80 years or more with acute or convalescent COVID-19. The CDR3 sequence is CASSLRWETRNEKLFF. The nucleotide sequence reads TGTGCCAGCAGCTTAAGATGGGAGACGCGGAATGAAAAACTGTTTTTT. With the rest looked up from the reference TRBV7-8 and TRBJ1-4 genes rather than sequenced, the full variable domain is GAGVSQSPRYKVAKRGQDVALRCDPISGHVSLFWYQQALGQGPEFLTYFQNEAQLDKSGLPSDRFFAERPEGSVSTLKIQRTQQEDSAVYLCASSLRWETRNEKLFFGSGTQLSVL.